Following are 27 T cell receptor beta chains from one sample sequenced in a study of Graves' ophthalmopathy and Graves' hyperthyroidism. Scientists amplified the TCR beta CDR3 regions from RNA transcripts. First-round RT-PCR employed HTBI primers, with a second-round multiplex PCR after it. TCRdb processed the multiplex PCR reads anew with MiXCR; each CDR3 protein has one entry. This table holds about 1.1 million distinct CDR3 sequences, less than 45% found once. Sequenced material: peripheral blood or thyroid tissue (not recorded which). The receptors stem from an adult man with Graves' hyperthyroidism.

The sample holds many counts of this clonotype. The CDR3 reads CSARRQGGSYEQYF. In nucleotides, the CDR3 is TGCAGTGCTAGAAGACAGGGGGGCTCCTACGAGCAGTACTTC. This chain links TRBV20-1 with TRBJ2-7; 9 bases match TRBD1. Unmatched junction bases numbered 2, after V lost 2 bases and J lost 0 bases. This CDR3 has 14 residues. CDR1 is DFQATT, CDR2 SNEGSKA, per germline (reference sequence).

J is TRBJ1-2 and V is TRBV6-5; TRBD1 matches 7 bases. There are 13 residues in the CDR3. V lost 2 bases to trimming and J lost 6 bases; unmatched junction nucleotides: 3. Germline V gene lookup returns CDR1 MNHEY and CDR2 SVGAGI. CDR3 region: CASSYDREHGYTF. DNA of the CDR3: TGTGCCAGCAGTTACGACAGGGAACATGGCTACACCTTC.

The rearrangement joins TRBV2 to TRBJ1-1, with D hard to call. The CDR3 has 14 amino acids. Germline loops: CDR1 SNHLY, CDR2 FYNNEI. V was clipped by 5 bases and J by 6 bases, with 16 bases between them. The CDR3 here is CASSLTGSGAEAFF. The CDR3, as DNA: TGTGCCAGCAGTTTAACTGGGAGTGGCGCTGAAGCTTTCTTT.

This clonotype appeared many times. The chain recombines TRBV5-1 with TRBJ1-1; unclear D gene. The CDR3 runs to 14 residues. The V and J ends lost 4 bases and 4 bases respectively, with 14 bases between them. Germline V gene lookup returns CDR1 SGHRS and CDR2 YFSETQ. DNA for the CDR3: TGCGCCAGCAGCGCTGGTCTCGGTGGCACTGAAGCTTTCTTT. Its protein is CASSAGLGGTEAFF.

The table lists this clonotype with many counts. The chain employs TRBV7-2 and TRBJ1-6, with D maybe TRBD1 (6 bases). Trimming stripped 0 bases from V and 0 bases from J, with 18 bases between. Germline CDR1 and CDR2: SGHTA and FQGNSA. This CDR3 spans 20 amino acids. CDR3 amino acids: CASSLAWGDTANSYNSPLHF. CDR3 coding DNA: TGTGCCAGCAGCTTAGCGTGGGGGGACACCGCAAACTCCTATAATTCACCCCTCCACTTT.

On this clonotype: This sequence may be a read error, since a much larger clone differs from it by one base. J is TRBJ2-7 and V is TRBV19; TRBD1 aligns across 9 bases. Per the germline V gene, CDR1 is LNHDA and CDR2 is SQIVND (reference sequence). This CDR3 is built from 15 residues. CDR3 protein: CASSIQTGGTYGQYF. CDR3 in DNA: TGTGCCAGTAGTATCCAGACAGGGGGGACCTACGGGCAGTACTTC.

This clonotype occurred once. The chain carries TRBV20-1 and TRBJ2-5; 9 bases fit TRBD1. Losses at the gene ends were 3 bases for V and 4 bases for J; bases not matched to a gene: 9. CDR1 DFQATT and CDR2 SNEGSKA come from the germline V gene (reference sequence). The CDR3 loop spans 15 amino acids. The CDR3 loop is CSASSLQGAGETQYF. The DNA for the CDR3 is TGCAGTGCTAGCTCCCTACAGGGGGCTGGAGAGACCCAGTACTTC.

The chain is built from TRBV7-2 and TRBJ1-6; D not resolved. CDR1 is SGHTA and CDR2 is FQGNSA in the germline V gene. V dropped 1 base and J dropped 16 bases, with 5 bases sitting between them. This CDR3 spans 10 amino acids. In DNA form, the CDR3 reads TGTGCCAGCAGCTTAGAGGCGCTCCACTTT. This sequence encodes CASSLEALHF.

V usage is TRBV29-1 and J usage is TRBJ1-1, with D uncertain. Germline V lookup: CDR1 SQVTM, CDR2 ANQGSEA. V was shortened by 2 bases and J by 4 bases, with 14 bases between the two germline ends. The CDR3 totals 14 residues. The CDR3 DNA is TGCAGCGTTGAAACTAGGGAGTCGGGCACTGAAGCTTTCTTT. Encoded protein: CSVETRESGTEAFF. Supplemented by reference TRBV29-1 and TRBJ1-1, the full variable domain reads SAVISQKPSRDICQRGTSLTIQCQVDSQVTMMFWYRQQPGQSLTLIATANQGSEATYESGFVIDKFPISRPNLTFSTLTVSNMSPEDSSIYLCSVETRESGTEAFFGQGTRLTVV.

This clonotype appeared a few times. This chain uses TRBV7-9 with TRBJ1-1; D remains ambiguous. In germline, CDR1 is SEHNR, CDR2 FQNEAQ (reference sequence). Trimming took off 5 bases at V and 1 base at J, with 17 bases between the two ends. The CDR3 is 16 amino acids. CDR3 coding DNA: TGTGCCAGCAGCCCCCCCGGTCTGGGCGGGAACACTGAAGCTTTCTTT. Its protein product is CASSPPGLGGNTEAFF.

The chain has TRBV7-2 and TRBJ2-5; TRBD2 aligns across 13 bases. Germline trimming cut 8 bases from V and 3 bases from J; bases unmatched to any gene: 9. The germline V gene encodes CDR1 SGHTA and CDR2 FQGNSA. This CDR3 region has 16 residues. CDR3 sequence (DNA): TGTGCCAGCGGACCCACACTAGCGGGGGGGGAAGAGACCCAGTACTTC. Its translation is CASGPTLAGGEETQYF.

The chain combines TRBV5-4 with TRBJ1-2, with D possibly TRBD1 on 5 matching bases. This CDR3 has 13 amino acids. Germline assignment: CDR1 SGHNT and CDR2 YYREEE (reference sequence). Trimming took 4 bases from V and 4 from J, leaving 11 bases between them. DNA of the CDR3: TGTGCCAGCAGCCCGGACACCTCCTATGGCTACACCTTC. Its protein product is CASSPDTSYGYTF.

In its sample, this clonotype was seen a few times. The chain joins TRBV29-1 to TRBJ2-7; D is unclear. The CDR3 is 12 residues long. CDR1 and CDR2 from the germline V gene are SQVTM and ANQGSEA. V gave up 4 bases and J gave up 0 bases, with 7 bases separating them. CDR3 loop: CSVVLSSYEQYF. CDR3 DNA sequence: TGCAGCGTTGTGTTGAGCTCCTACGAGCAGTACTTC.

This clonotype was seen repeatedly, ten times or more. The chain links TRBV2 to TRBJ1-2, with TRBD1 as a possible D gene (5 bases). CDR3 length equals 16 residues. Germline V gene data show CDR1 as SNHLY and CDR2 as FYNNEI. The ends were cut back, 6 bases at V and 4 bases at J, with 21 bases in the middle. The CDR3 reads CASRDLGREVVYGYTF. The CDR3 region has the DNA TGTGCCAGCAGAGACCTGGGACGTGAAGTCGTCTATGGCTACACCTTC.

This clonotype was counted many times. The chain links TRBV7-9 to TRBJ1-1; a weak D match, TRBD1 (5 bases). Germline CDR1 reads SEHNR; CDR2 reads FQNEAQ (reference sequence). The CDR3 contains 14 residues. V lost 3 bases and J lost 5, with 13 bases in between. CDR3: CASSFGGVGTEAFF. DNA of the CDR3: TGTGCCAGCAGCTTTGGGGGAGTAGGAACTGAAGCTTTCTTT.

This clonotype came up many times. The CDR3 DNA reads TGTGCCAGCAGATCGGGACAGTCTCCAACTGGCTACACCTTC. This gives the protein CASRSGQSPTGYTF. The chain is built from TRBV7-9 and TRBJ1-2; TRBD1 matches at 7 bases. Germline values: CDR1 SEHNR, CDR2 FQNEAQ (reference sequence). The CDR3 has 14 amino acids. The trim removed 6 bases at V and 7 bases at J, leaving 11 bases unmatched. The full variable domain, its missing parts supplied by reference TRBV7-9 and TRBJ1-2, is DTGVSQNPRHKITKRGQNVTFRCDPISEHNRLYWYRQTLGQGPEFLTYFQNEAQLEKSRLLSDRFSAERPKGSFSTLEIQRTEQGDSAMYLCASRSGQSPTGYTFGSGTRLTVV.

Many counts were recorded for this clonotype. The V call is TRBV29-1, the J call TRBJ1-1, with unresolved D. Germline CDR1 and CDR2: SQVTM and ANQGSEA. The CDR3 is made up of 13 amino acids. Trimming stripped 1 base from V and 4 bases from J, with 10 bases between. This chain's CDR3 is CSVEVRAGTEAFF. The CDR3 region has the DNA TGCAGCGTTGAAGTACGGGCTGGCACTGAAGCTTTCTTT.

A few counts support this clonotype. This chain uses TRBV28 with TRBJ1-2; D unresolved. The CDR3 runs to 12 residues. Per the germline V gene, CDR1 is MDHEN and CDR2 is SYDVKM. V dropped 8 bases and J dropped 8 bases, with 15 bases sitting between them. As DNA, the CDR3 is TGTGCCAGCCGGCAGCTAGTATCCGGCTACACCTTC. Protein product: CASRQLVSGYTF.

This clonotype was counted between two and nine times. This chain joins TRBV20-1 and TRBJ2-2, with D possibly being TRBD1 (5 bases). V lost 2 bases, J lost 1 base, and 14 bases lay in between. The CDR3 length is 16 residues. Germline-derived CDR1 and CDR2 are DFQATT and SNEGSKA (reference sequence). In DNA form, the CDR3 reads TGCAGTGCTAGACCCCCGGTCAGGGTGAACACCGGGGAGCTGTTTTTT. Amino acids: CSARPPVRVNTGELFF.

This clonotype was detected many times. The J gene is TRBJ2-5, the V gene TRBV20-1; tentatively, D is TRBD2 (6 bases). CDR1 DFQATT and CDR2 SNEGSKA come from the germline V gene (reference sequence). The CDR3 is 14 residues long. V was clipped by 8 bases and J by 1 base, with 17 bases between them. The CDR3 DNA reads as TGCAGTCCCTCTTCGCAGCGGGCCCAAGAGACCCAGTACTTC. This codes for CSPSSQRAQETQYF.

This clonotype was seen repeatedly, ten times or more. The rearrangement joins TRBV19 to TRBJ1-5; no firm D call. The CDR3 spans 14 residues. The V end was cut by 10 bases, the J end by 0 bases, with 13 bases between. Germline V gene lookup returns CDR1 LNHDA and CDR2 SQIVND (reference sequence). This CDR3 reads CATNRRDSNQPQHF. The CDR3 coding sequence is TGTGCCACTAACCGGCGGGATAGCAATCAGCCCCAGCATTTT.

Written as DNA, the CDR3 is TGTGCCAGTAGTACGCTCGGGGAGCTGTTTTTT. It codes for CASSTLGELFF. This sequence joins TRBV19 and TRBJ2-2; the D is unclear. This CDR3 region has 11 residues. The V gene lost 4 bases and the J gene lost 7 bases, with 4 bases spanning the gap. CDR1 LNHDA and CDR2 SQIVND come from the germline V gene (reference sequence).

The chain employs TRBV9 and TRBJ1-5, with 7 bases fitting TRBD1. The CDR3 has 15 amino acids. Trimming cost V 4 bases and J 4 bases; bases outside gene matches: 8. From germline, CDR1 is SGDLS and CDR2 YYNGEE. The CDR3 DNA sequence: TGTGCCAGCAGCCGAGCGGACAGGACAAATCAGCCCCAGCATTTT. Its protein product is CASSRADRTNQPQHF. Full variable domain (outside the CDR3, taken from reference TRBV9 and TRBJ1-5): DSGVTQTPKHLITATGQRVTLRCSPRSGDLSVYWYQQSLDQGLQFLIQYYNGEERAKGNILERFSAQQFPDLHSELNLSSLELGDSALYFCASSRADRTNQPQHFGDGTRLSIL.

This clonotype was detected a few times. The chain uses TRBV10-3 and TRBJ1-1; D is uncertain. This CDR3 has 13 amino acids. V gave up 2 bases and J gave up 1 base, with 5 bases separating them. CDR1 is ENHRY and CDR2 is SYGVKD in the germline V gene. The CDR3 here is CAISEQQNTEAFF. The CDR3 region has the DNA TGTGCCATCAGTGAGCAACAGAACACTGAAGCTTTCTTT.

The chain carries TRBV9 and TRBJ1-1; D ambiguous. From germline, CDR1 is SGDLS and CDR2 YYNGEE. Trimming stripped 0 bases from V and 6 bases from J, with 9 bases between. The CDR3 has 13 amino acids. CDR3 bases: TGTGCCAGCAGCGTAGGTCCGGGGTCTGAAGCTTTCTTT. Residues: CASSVGPGSEAFF.

Note on this clonotype: Just one base apart from a much larger clone, this may be a read error. The genes are TRBV7-2 and TRBJ2-5; tentatively, D is TRBD1 or TRBD2 (6 bases each). The V gene's germline CDR1 is SGHTA and CDR2 FQGNSA. Trimming cost V 3 bases and J 2 bases, with 16 bases left between them. This CDR3 is built from 16 residues. Written as DNA, the CDR3 is TGTGCCAGCAGCTTCGATTCCGGGGGACAACAAGAGACCCAGTACTTC. This sequence encodes CASSFDSGGQQETQYF. The full variable domain, completed using reference TRBV7-2 and TRBJ2-5, is GAGVSQSPSNKVTEKGKDVELRCDPISGHTALYWYRQSLGQGLEFLIYFQGNSAPDKSGLPSDRFSAERTGGSVSTLTIQRTQQEDSAVYLCASSFDSGGQQETQYFGPGTRLLVL.

This clonotype came up many times. The rearrangement links TRBV7-6 to TRBJ2-5, with D maybe TRBD2 (6 bases). Per germline, CDR1 SGHVS and CDR2 FNYEAQ. The CDR3 loop spans 13 amino acids. V was trimmed by 1 base and J by 9 bases, leaving 12 bases between them. The CDR3 DNA reads TGTGCCAGCAGCTTAGTGGCTTGGGGGGCCCAGTACTTC. This translates into CASSLVAWGAQYF.